The 6 T cell receptor beta chains presented below share a single source sample, sequenced in a study of T cell repertoires in aging, cancer and after chemotherapy. TCR beta rearrangements were amplified from peripheral blood genomic DNA. Rearranged V-D-J TRB sequences were amplified with a mixed TRB-A/B primer pool. MiXCR, run by TCRdb on the multiplex PCR reads, gives a single entry per CDR3 protein. The table records around 390 distinct CDR3 sequences, approximately 18% of them present only once. Sequencing was performed on blood. All receptors derive from a human donor with a solid tumor.

This chain links TRBV27 with TRBJ2-7; D is perhaps TRBD1 or TRBD2 (5 bases each). Deletions cut 5 bases from V and 12 bases from J, with 20 bases between. The germline V gene has CDR1 MNHEY and CDR2 SMNVEV (reference sequence). This CDR3 is 13 amino acids long. CDR3: CASSPDYGASRYF. DNA for the CDR3: TGTGCCAGCAGTCCCGACTATGGGGCTTCCCGGTACTTC.

This clonotype rates as medium-sized. This chain links TRBV5-1 with TRBJ1-6; D unresolved. The V and J ends lost 4 bases and 5 bases respectively, with 10 bases between them. The CDR3 extends over 14 amino acids. In germline, CDR1 is SGHRS, CDR2 YFSETQ. CDR3 nucleotides: TGCGCCAGCAGCCTAACGGGGAATAATTCACCCCTCCACTTT. Residues: CASSLTGNNSPLHF.

This clonotype is labeled medium-sized. This chain uses TRBV7-9 with TRBJ1-2; 7 bases map to TRBD1. In germline, CDR1 is SEHNR, CDR2 FQNEAQ (reference sequence). This CDR3 contains 15 residues. The V and J ends lost 5 bases and 3 bases, in that order; junction bases with no gene match: 9. CDR3 in DNA: TGTGCCAGCAGCACCCCTGCCAGGGGGGACTATGGCTACACCTTC. Translation gives CASSTPARGDYGYTF.

This clonotype is termed large. The chain has TRBV5-6 and TRBJ2-7, with 9 bases that match TRBD1. V lost 2 bases, J lost 1 base, and 1 base stayed unmatched. Germline V gene sequence: CDR1 SGHDT, CDR2 YYEEEE. This CDR3 contains 14 residues. CDR3 DNA: TGTGCCAGCAGCTTCGGACAGGGGTCCTACGAGCAGTACTTC. This gives the protein CASSFGQGSYEQYF.

By sample fraction, this clonotype is medium-sized. This chain connects TRBV12-3 or TRBV12-4 to TRBJ2-7; the D is unclear. The ends were cut back, 5 bases at V and 3 bases at J, with 8 bases in the middle. The CDR3 length is 12 residues. CDR3 sequence: CASSVDLYEQYF. CDR3 DNA: TGTGCCAGCAGTGTGGATCTCTACGAGCAGTACTTC.

This clonotype rates as medium-sized. The chain couples TRBV20-1 to TRBJ2-7; perhaps TRBD2 as D (6 bases). Looked up from germline, CDR1 is DFQATT and CDR2 is SNEGSKA (reference sequence). With 0 bases removed from V and 2 bases from J, the gap between germline ends came to 14 bases. The CDR3 is made up of 15 amino acids. As DNA, the CDR3 is TGCAGTGCTAGAGATGGCGGGACTTGGCCCTACGAGCAGTACTTC. This sequence encodes CSARDGGTWPYEQYF.